Each of the 19 T cell receptor beta chains below was sequenced from the same sample in a study of PD-1 blockade in classical Hodgkin lymphoma. Each and every patient relapsed after autologous stem cell transplantation, and patients got differing brentuximab vedotin exposure. Profiled with immunoSEQ multiplex PCR; TCRdb holds only in-frame clones, not every one. The repertoire includes approximately 160,000 clones, 78% of them detected once, and approximately 9.6% sits in the top ten. The starting material was peripheral blood mononuclear cells (PBMCs), obtained before the second cycle of nivolumab. The receptors stem from a human donor with classical Hodgkin lymphoma.

V and J are TRBV7-3 and TRBJ2-2; 10 bases fit TRBD2. The CDR3 totals 15 residues. J was trimmed by 6 bases and V by 3 bases; bases with no gene match: 4. Germline CDR1 reads SGHTA; CDR2 reads FQGTGA. CDR3 nucleotide sequence: TGTGCCAGCAGCTTCACCGGGACTAGCGCCGGGGAGCTGTTTTTT. It specifies CASSFTGTSAGELFF.

This clone was counted many times. In the same sample, other DNA sequences code for this CDR3. The chain recombines TRBV11-2 with TRBJ2-7; 8 nucleotides match TRBD2. Germline V lookup: CDR1 SGHAT, CDR2 FQNNGV. Trimming removed 5 bases from V and 0 bases from J; junction bases left unmatched: 6. This CDR3 has 15 amino acids. The CDR3 DNA is TGTGCCAGCAGCCTAGCTGGGACTAGCTCCTACGAGCAGTACTTC. It yields the protein CASSLAGTSSYEQYF.

This rearrangement joins TRBV7-9 to TRBJ1-3; TRBD1 matches 8 bases. The CDR3 totals 14 residues. The ends lost 3 bases at V and 6 bases at J; junction bases unmatched: 4. Germline V gene sequence: CDR1 SEHNR, CDR2 FQNEAQ (reference sequence). The CDR3 loop reads CASSFTGGQNTIYF. The CDR3 DNA reads as TGTGCCAGCAGCTTTACAGGGGGTCAAAACACCATATATTTT.

The chain uses TRBV7-9 and TRBJ1-2; maybe TRBD1 (5 bases). The CDR3 has 15 residues. Trimming took 7 bases from V and 4 from J, leaving 19 bases between them. Germline V gene sequence: CDR1 SEHNR, CDR2 FQNEAQ (reference sequence). The CDR3 reads CASTAGRGDIYGYTF. Written as DNA, the CDR3 is TGTGCCAGCACCGCGGGGAGGGGCGATATCTATGGCTACACCTTC.

The rearrangement joins TRBV6-5 to TRBJ1-6, with TRBD1 matching over 7 bases. Per the germline V gene, CDR1 is MNHEY and CDR2 is SVGAGI. The junction had 7 bases not matched to a gene; V was cut back by 3 bases and J by 11 bases. The CDR3 runs to 14 residues. The CDR3 nucleotides read TGTGCCAGCAGTTATAACAGGGGCGGGACACCCCTCCACTTT. Translated: CASSYNRGGTPLHF.

The gene calls are TRBV5-1 and TRBJ1-1, with 9 positions matching TRBD1. From germline, CDR1 is SGHRS and CDR2 YFSETQ. V shed 4 bases, J shed 10 bases, and the junction held 8 bases outside the gene matches. This CDR3 is 13 amino acids long. CDR3: CASSRDRGSVAFF. The DNA of the CDR3 is TGCGCCAGCAGCCGAGACAGGGGGTCTGTAGCTTTCTTT.

The V gene is TRBV19, the J gene TRBJ1-6; D not certain. The CDR3 covers 12 residues. Germline V gives CDR1 LNHDA, CDR2 SQIVND (reference sequence). V shed 3 bases and J shed 10 bases, with 7 bases lying between them. The CDR3 loop is CASSMVGSPLHF. The CDR3, as DNA: TGTGCCAGTAGTATGGTCGGCTCACCCCTCCACTTT.

CDR3 amino acids: CASATSGYEQYF. In DNA form, the CDR3 reads TGTGCCAGCGCAACGTCAGGCTACGAGCAGTACTTC. The rearrangement joins TRBV27 to TRBJ2-7; D uncertain. This CDR3 contains 12 residues. Trimming removed 8 bases from V and 3 bases from J, with 11 bases in between. The germline V gene encodes CDR1 MNHEY and CDR2 SMNVEV (reference sequence).

This rearrangement joins TRBV5-8 to TRBJ2-7; D remains unclear. With 1 base removed from V and 4 bases from J, the gap between germline ends came to 9 bases. The CDR3 consists of 13 residues. Germline CDR1 SGHTS, CDR2 YDEGEE. The DNA for the CDR3 is TGTGCCAGCAGCTTGAAAAAGGGTTACGAGCAGTACTTC. Amino acid sequence: CASSLKKGYEQYF.

The chain employs TRBV28 and TRBJ1-1, with D unresolved. Germline CDR1 MDHEN, CDR2 SYDVKM. This CDR3 comprises 14 residues. Trimming shortened V by 2 bases and J by 1 base, and 8 bases separated the two germline ends. CDR3 amino acids: CASSLVGKNTEAFF. CDR3 bases: TGTGCCAGCAGTTTAGTAGGGAAGAACACTGAAGCTTTCTTT. Based on the CDR3 plus reference TRBV28 and TRBJ1-1, the full variable domain is DVKVTQSSRYLVKRTGEKVFLECVQDMDHENMFWYRQDPGLGLRLIYFSYDVKMKEKGDIPEGYSVSREKKERFSLILESASTNQTSMYLCASSLVGKNTEAFFGQGTRLTVV.

This clone was found a few times. This sequence joins TRBV11-3 and TRBJ2-7; no clear D. The CDR3 is 12 residues long. V gave up 0 bases and J gave up 7 bases, with 7 bases separating them. CDR1 and CDR2 from the germline V gene are SGHNT and YENEEA. CDR3 protein: CASSLDPSEQYF. DNA for the CDR3: TGTGCCAGCAGCTTAGATCCATCGGAGCAGTACTTC.

The genes are TRBV28 and TRBJ2-2, with D hard to call. Trimming removed 8 bases from V and 5 bases from J, with 12 bases in between. CDR1 and CDR2 (germline): MDHEN, SYDVKM. This CDR3 is 13 amino acids long. The CDR3 bases are TGTGCCAGCGGTAAACCGCAAACCGGGGAGCTGTTTTTT. This encodes CASGKPQTGELFF.

The rearrangement links TRBV10-3 to TRBJ2-2; D may be TRBD2 (5 bases). V was pared by 7 bases and J by 7 bases, with 16 bases between. The CDR3 runs 14 residues. Germline-derived CDR1 and CDR2 are ENHRY and SYGVKD. The DNA of the CDR3 is TGTGCCATCAAGGCTAGCCCTACGAGCGGGGAGCTGTTTTTT. Encoded protein: CAIKASPTSGELFF.

The chain couples TRBV7-9 to TRBJ2-3, with 7 bases matching TRBD1. Germline trimming cut 2 bases from V and 6 bases from J; bases unmatched to any gene: 11. Germline V gene data show CDR1 as SEHNR and CDR2 as FQNEAQ (reference sequence). The CDR3 has 16 amino acids. This CDR3 is CASSLMKGGFVDTQYF. CDR3 DNA: TGTGCCAGCAGCTTAATGAAAGGGGGCTTCGTTGATACGCAGTATTTT.

The chain is built from TRBV7-3 and TRBJ2-1; 11 nucleotides match TRBD2. V trimming: 2 bases; J trimming: 9 bases; junction bases outside the gene matches: 6. In germline, CDR1 is SGHTA, CDR2 FQGTGA. The CDR3 is made up of 15 amino acids. As DNA, the CDR3 is TGTGCCAGCAGCTTACAGGGACTAGCGGTCGGTGAGCAGTTCTTC. Translated: CASSLQGLAVGEQFF.

This clone has only one observation. The rearrangement joins TRBV19 to TRBJ2-5; 8 positions agree with TRBD1. Germline assignment: CDR1 LNHDA and CDR2 SQIVND (reference sequence). The CDR3 has 16 residues. The V and J ends lost 1 base and 5 bases, in that order; junction bases with no gene match: 9. CDR3 sequence reads: CASSIGGPGGSETQYF. CDR3 in DNA: TGTGCCAGTAGTATAGGTGGGCCAGGGGGCTCGGAGACCCAGTACTTC.

V gene TRBV5-5 combines with J gene TRBJ1-2, with D perhaps matching TRBD1 (6 bases). Trimming removed 0 bases at V and 3 bases at J, with 15 bases between. Germline V lookup: CDR1 SGHKS, CDR2 YYEKEE (reference sequence). There are 16 residues in the CDR3. The CDR3 loop reads CASSLGNQGLYYGYTF. The DNA for the CDR3 is TGTGCCAGCAGCTTGGGGAATCAGGGGCTATACTATGGCTACACCTTC.

This chain joins TRBV27 and TRBJ2-1, with a tentative D call TRBD1 (5 bases). V was pared by 5 bases and J by 9 bases, with 20 bases between. Germline CDR1 reads MNHEY; CDR2 reads SMNVEV (reference sequence). The CDR3 extends over 15 amino acids. CDR3 in DNA: TGTGCCAGCAGTGACTCTAGGGGCCCGGTAACTGAGCAGTTCTTC. Translating it yields CASSDSRGPVTEQFF.

The rearrangement joins TRBV7-9 to TRBJ2-3; 8 nucleotides line up with TRBD2. In germline, CDR1 is SEHNR, CDR2 FQNEAQ (reference sequence). V shed 1 base, J shed 6 bases, and the junction held 12 bases outside the gene matches. This CDR3 is 17 amino acids long. The CDR3 region has the DNA TGTGCCAGCAGCTTAGAGAGGCTGGCGGGAGGCCTGGATACGCAGTATTTT. This gives the protein CASSLERLAGGLDTQYF.